This TCR beta chain was identified in a study of cytotoxic CD8 clonotypes in ibrutinib-treated CLL. At the level of the study: Collecting the response samples happened after a median 12 months of treatment, with a range of 6 to 36. Samples showed on average approximately 260,000 productive templates and tens of thousands of productive rearrangements.

As concerns this clone: As yet, its antigen is unknown.

Clones were read by immunoSEQ multiplex PCR, and TCRdb kept only the in-frame ones, dropping some. Among around 140,000 clones listed, approximately 80% were seen once. With V trimmed by 6 bases and J by 8 bases, 11 bases remained unmatched. This CDR3 comprises 14 residues. Germline-derived CDR1 and CDR2 are ENHRY and SYGVKD. Study conclusions and caveats: Few clonotypes were public, and these shrank or held steady under treatment.

Sequenced material: PBMCs, taken after 12 months of ibrutinib treatment. The sequence came from a human donor with chronic lymphocytic leukemia. The chain has TRBV10-3 and TRBJ1-1; 8 bases agree with TRBD1. CDR3 in amino acids: CAIRPGQDHSEAFF. The CDR3 coding sequence is TGTGCCATCAGACCGGGACAGGACCATTCAGAAGCTTTCTTT.